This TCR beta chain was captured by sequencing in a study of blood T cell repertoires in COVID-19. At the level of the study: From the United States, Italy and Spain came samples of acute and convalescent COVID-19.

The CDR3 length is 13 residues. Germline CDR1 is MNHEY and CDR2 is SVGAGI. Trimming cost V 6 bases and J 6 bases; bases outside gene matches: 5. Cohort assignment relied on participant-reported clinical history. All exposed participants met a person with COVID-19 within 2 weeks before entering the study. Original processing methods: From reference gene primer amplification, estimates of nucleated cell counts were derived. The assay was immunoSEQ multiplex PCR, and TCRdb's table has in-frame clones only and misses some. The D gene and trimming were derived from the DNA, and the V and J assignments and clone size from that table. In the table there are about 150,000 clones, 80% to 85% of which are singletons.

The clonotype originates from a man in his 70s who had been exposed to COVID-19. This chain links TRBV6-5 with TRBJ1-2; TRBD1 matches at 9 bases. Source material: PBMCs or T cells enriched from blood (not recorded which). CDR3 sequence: CASSRGQGNGYTF. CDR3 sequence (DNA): TGTGCCAGCAGCCGCGGACAGGGGAATGGCTACACCTTC.